The T cell receptor beta chain under discussion was sequenced for a study of read filtering for tumor transcriptome and immune sequencing. The wider study: Transcriptome libraries were built from DNase-treated RNA.

The CDR3 contains 13 residues. Germline CDR1 MNHEY, CDR2 SVGAGI. The V end lost 2 bases, the J end lost 5 bases, and 7 bases lay between the germline ends. From 350 to 500 ng of RNA, a library with molecular barcoded alpha/delta and beta/gamma adaptors was made. TCRdb re-called the reads with MiXCR, one entry per CDR3 protein. This table has about 60,000 distinct CDR3 sequences, approximately 14% appearing once. This clonotype was counted ten times or more. The receptor's source is a donor aged 40 or older with multiple myeloma. Sequencing was carried out using a population of CD138-negative cells sorted from bone marrow. This chain joins TRBV6-5 and TRBJ1-5; TRBD1 might be the D (5 bases). CDR3 region: CASSYDSYQPQHF. The CDR3 DNA reads as TGTGCCAGCAGTTACGACAGTTATCAGCCCCAGCATTTT.